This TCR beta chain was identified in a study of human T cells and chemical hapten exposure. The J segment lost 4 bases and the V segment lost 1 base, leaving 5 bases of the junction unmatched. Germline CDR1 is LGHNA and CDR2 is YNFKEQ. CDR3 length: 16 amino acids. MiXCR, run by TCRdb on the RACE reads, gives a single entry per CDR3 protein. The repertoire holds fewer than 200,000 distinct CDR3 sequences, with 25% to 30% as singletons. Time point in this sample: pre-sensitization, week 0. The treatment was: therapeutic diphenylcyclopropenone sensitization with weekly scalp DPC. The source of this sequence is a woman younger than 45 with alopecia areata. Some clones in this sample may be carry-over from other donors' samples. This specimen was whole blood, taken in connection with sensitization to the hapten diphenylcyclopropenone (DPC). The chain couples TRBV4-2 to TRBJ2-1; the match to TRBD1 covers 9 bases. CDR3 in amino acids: CASSQGRDRVYNEQFF. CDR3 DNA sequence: TGTGCCAGCAGCCAAGGCCGGGACAGGGTGTACAATGAGCAGTTCTTC.